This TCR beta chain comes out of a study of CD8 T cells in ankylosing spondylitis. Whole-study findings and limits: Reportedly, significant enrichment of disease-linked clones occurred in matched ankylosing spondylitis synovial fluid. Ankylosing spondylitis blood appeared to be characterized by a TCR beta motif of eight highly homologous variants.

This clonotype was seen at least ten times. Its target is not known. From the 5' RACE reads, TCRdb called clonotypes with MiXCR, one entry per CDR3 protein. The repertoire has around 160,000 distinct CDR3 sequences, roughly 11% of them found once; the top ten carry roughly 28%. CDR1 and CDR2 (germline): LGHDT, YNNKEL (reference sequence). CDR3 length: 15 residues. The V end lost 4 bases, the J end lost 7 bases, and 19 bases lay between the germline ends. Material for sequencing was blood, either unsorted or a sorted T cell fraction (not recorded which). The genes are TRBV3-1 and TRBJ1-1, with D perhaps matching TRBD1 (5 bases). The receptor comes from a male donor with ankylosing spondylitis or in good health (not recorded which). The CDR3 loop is CASSPMTDKSYEAFF. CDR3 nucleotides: TGTGCCAGCAGCCCGATGACGGACAAGTCGTATGAAGCTTTCTTT. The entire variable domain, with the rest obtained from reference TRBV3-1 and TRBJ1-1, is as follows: DTAVSQTPKYLVTQMGNDKSIKCEQNLGHDTMYWYKQDSKKFLKIMFSYNNKELIINETVPNRFSPKSPDKAHLNLHINSLELGDSAVYFCASSPMTDKSYEAFFGQGTRLTVV.